These 31 T cell receptor beta chains came from one sample sequenced in a study of blood T cell repertoires in COVID-19. The data were produced by immunoSEQ multiplex PCR, yet TCRdb's version contains in-frame clones alone and is incomplete. The sample shows fewer than 350,000 clones, 86% of them seen only once. Sequenced input: PBMCs or T cells enriched from blood (not recorded which). The origin of the receptors is a woman aged 40 to 50 with acute COVID-19.

This clone was seen just once. The CDR3 coding sequence is TGTGCCAGCAGTACCGGGACAGGGGGCCAAGAGACCCAGTACTTC. Protein sequence: CASSTGTGGQETQYF. The chain recombines TRBV6-5 with TRBJ2-5, with TRBD1 identical over 11 bases. The CDR3 runs 15 residues. V was pared by 5 bases and J by 1 base, with 3 bases of the junction left unmatched. Germline assignment: CDR1 MNHEY and CDR2 SVGAGI.

The gene calls are TRBV4-2 and TRBJ1-3, with D perhaps matching TRBD1 (6 bases). Germline V CDR1 and CDR2: LGHNA, YNFKEQ. With 3 bases removed from V and 0 bases from J, the gap between germline ends came to 9 bases. The CDR3 runs 15 residues. The CDR3 loop is CASSQTGFSGNTIYF. In nucleotides, the CDR3 is TGTGCCAGCAGCCAGACAGGTTTCTCTGGAAACACCATATATTTT.

This clone was seen only once. The chain joins TRBV18 to TRBJ1-1; D possibly corresponds to TRBD1 (6 bases). The V end was cut by 5 bases, the J end by 0 bases, with 10 bases between. The CDR3 covers 14 residues. CDR1 KGHSH and CDR2 LQKENI come from the germline V gene. The CDR3 region has the DNA TGTGCCAGCTCAGGCTGGACAGTGAACACTGAAGCTTTCTTT. Its translation is CASSGWTVNTEAFF.

J is TRBJ1-2 and V is TRBV12-3 or TRBV12-4, with 8 bases that match TRBD1. The CDR3 covers 13 residues. V dropped 6 bases and J dropped 7; count of bases not matched to a gene: 7. CDR3 amino acids: CASRFGTGGGYTF. DNA for the CDR3: TGTGCCAGCAGATTTGGGACAGGCGGTGGCTACACCTTC.

The chain is built from TRBV3-1 (or the pseudogene TRBV3-2) and TRBJ2-3; a possible D gene is TRBD2 (6 bases). This CDR3 spans 15 amino acids. The ends were cut back, 3 bases at V and 4 bases at J, with 14 bases in the middle. The germline CDR1 and CDR2 sequences are LGHDT and YNNKEL (reference sequence). The CDR3, as DNA: TGTGCCAGCAGCCACCGCGGGGAGAGCGCAGATACGCAGTATTTT. Translated, it gives CASSHRGESADTQYF.

J is TRBJ1-6 and V is TRBV28; TRBD1 agrees at 7 bases. V was pared by 3 bases and J by 5 bases, with 16 bases of the junction left unmatched. The CDR3 totals 19 residues. CDR1 and CDR2 (germline): MDHEN, SYDVKM. The CDR3 DNA reads TGTGCCAGCAGTTTTGCCGGGACAGTGCAACGGTCTGATAATTCACCCCTCCACTTT. It translates to CASSFAGTVQRSDNSPLHF.

A few counts support this clone. CDR3 residues: CASSREGAGAGETQYF. CDR3 nucleotides: TGTGCCAGCAGCAGGGAAGGGGCAGGGGCTGGAGAGACCCAGTACTTC. The chain recombines TRBV7-3 with TRBJ2-5; perhaps TRBD1 as D (6 bases). CDR1 SGHTA and CDR2 FQGTGA come from the germline V gene. The V end was cut by 5 bases, the J end by 4 bases, with 20 bases between. The CDR3 loop spans 16 amino acids.

This chain joins TRBV3-1 (or the pseudogene TRBV3-2) and TRBJ1-2; a weak D match, TRBD1 (5 bases). The germline CDR1 and CDR2 sequences are LGHDT and YNNKEL (reference sequence). CDR3 length: 14 residues. V lost 4 bases, J lost 11 bases, and 20 bases lay in between. The CDR3 loop reads CASSPSDKGKAYTF. The CDR3 DNA reads as TGTGCCAGCAGCCCTTCGGACAAGGGGAAGGCGTACACCTTC.

The rearrangement links TRBV15 to TRBJ1-5; D gene uncertain. V dropped 0 bases and J dropped 4 bases, with 7 bases sitting between them. The CDR3 extends over 14 amino acids. Per germline, CDR1 LNHNV and CDR2 YYDKDF (reference sequence). CDR3 sequence reads: CATSREVENQPQHF. CDR3 sequence (DNA): TGTGCCACCAGCAGAGAAGTTGAGAATCAGCCCCAGCATTTT.

The rearrangement links TRBV15 to TRBJ1-2; perhaps TRBD1 as D (5 bases). The CDR3 sequence is 14 residues long. Trimming stripped 1 base from V and 2 bases from J, with 8 bases between. Germline values: CDR1 LNHNV, CDR2 YYDKDF (reference sequence). CDR3 residues: CATSRAGGNYGYTF. DNA for the CDR3: TGTGCCACCAGCAGAGCGGGGGGGAACTATGGCTACACCTTC.

The chain joins TRBV4-3 to TRBJ2-4, with D unclear. The CDR3 covers 19 residues. In germline, CDR1 is LGHNA, CDR2 YSLEER. V shed 0 bases and J shed 0 bases, with 18 bases lying between them. CDR3 sequence: CASSQELPLRSLAKNIQYF. CDR3 sequence (DNA): TGCGCCAGCAGCCAAGAGCTCCCCCTCAGGTCACTAGCCAAAAACATTCAGTACTTC.

The rearrangement joins TRBV7-9 to TRBJ1-5; 7 bases fit TRBD1. Trimming removed 5 bases from V and 5 bases from J; junction bases left unmatched: 3. Germline V CDR1 and CDR2: SEHNR, FQNEAQ (reference sequence). The CDR3 length is 13 residues. CDR3 residues: CASSAGTDQPQHF. The CDR3 DNA reads as TGTGCCAGCAGCGCCGGGACAGATCAGCCCCAGCATTTT.

The chain carries TRBV9 and TRBJ2-1, with 12 bases matching TRBD1. The ends lost 10 bases at V and 7 bases at J; junction bases unmatched: 9. The CDR3 has 14 amino acids. CDR1 and CDR2 from the germline V gene are SGDLS and YYNGEE. CDR3 in amino acids: CAGGDRGLQNEQFF. Here the CDR3 DNA reads TGTGCCGGTGGGGACAGGGGGCTTCAGAATGAGCAGTTCTTC.

This chain links TRBV28 with TRBJ2-7; 11 bases are shared with TRBD1. The germline CDR1 and CDR2 sequences are MDHEN and SYDVKM. The V gene end was trimmed by 2 bases and the J gene end by 5 bases; junction bases not matched to a gene: 11. CDR3 length: 17 amino acids. CDR3 bases: TGTGCCAGCAGTTTAAGCCCGGGGACAGGGGGTAGTCACGAGCAGTACTTC. It specifies CASSLSPGTGGSHEQYF.

The V call is TRBV27, the J call TRBJ1-2; 8 bases line up with TRBD1. The germline gives CDR1 MNHEY, CDR2 SMNVEV (reference sequence). V dropped 8 bases and J dropped 13; count of bases not matched to a gene: 12. The CDR3 loop spans 12 amino acids. The CDR3 protein is CASGRSGGPCTF. Here the CDR3 DNA reads TGTGCCAGCGGTAGGTCAGGGGGCCCTTGCACCTTC.

This clone occurred a few times. V and J are TRBV4-1 and TRBJ1-1; no firm D call. CDR3 length: 15 residues. Trimming left V 0 bases short and J 4 bases short, with 12 bases between. The germline V gene has CDR1 MGHRA and CDR2 YSYEKL. DNA for the CDR3: TGCGCCAGCAGCCAAGATGGAGGGCTGGGCACTGAAGCTTTCTTT. This translates into CASSQDGGLGTEAFF.

This clone has just one count. The rearrangement joins TRBV28 to TRBJ2-1, with 9 bases lining up with TRBD2. The V and J ends lost 6 bases and 4 bases, in that order; junction bases with no gene match: 10. Germline values: CDR1 MDHEN, CDR2 SYDVKM. This CDR3 is 16 amino acids long. Here the CDR3 DNA reads TGTGCCAGCAGCGACTCAGCGGGAGGCTCTTACAATGAGCAGTTCTTC. It specifies CASSDSAGGSYNEQFF.

This clone has just a few counts. The V call is TRBV25-1, the J call TRBJ2-7; D perhaps matches TRBD1 (6 bases). CDR1 is MGHDK and CDR2 is SYGVNS in the germline V gene. The CDR3 consists of 12 residues. The V and J ends lost 4 bases and 6 bases respectively, with 10 bases between them. The CDR3 spells CASSGTGIEQYF. CDR3 coding DNA: TGTGCCAGCAGTGGTACAGGGATCGAGCAGTACTTC.

The chain carries TRBV28 and TRBJ1-4, with D unclear. V lost 2 bases and J lost 8, with 27 bases in between. This CDR3 has 19 residues. The V gene's germline CDR1 is MDHEN and CDR2 SYDVKM. The CDR3 DNA is TGTGCCAGCAGTTTAACCCTTTGGGCGGGCTCGAGGAGAAAGGAAAAACTGTTTTTT. It encodes CASSLTLWAGSRRKEKLFF.

This clone appeared a single time. This rearrangement joins TRBV28 to TRBJ2-2; 8 bases match TRBD1. V dropped 5 bases and J dropped 4; count of bases not matched to a gene: 9. CDR1 MDHEN and CDR2 SYDVKM come from the germline V gene. The CDR3 consists of 16 residues. Here the CDR3 reads CASSTRTGSSTGELFF. CDR3 DNA: TGTGCCAGCAGTACACGGACAGGGTCCAGCACCGGGGAGCTGTTTTTT.

This rearrangement joins TRBV7-3 to TRBJ2-2, with a tentative D call TRBD2 (6 bases). From germline, CDR1 is SGHTA and CDR2 FQGTGA. The V and J ends lost 5 bases and 2 bases respectively, with 12 bases between them. The CDR3 consists of 15 residues. Written as DNA, the CDR3 is TGTGCCAGCAGCCCCGGGACTCGAAACACCGGGGAGCTGTTTTTT. Amino acid sequence: CASSPGTRNTGELFF.

J is TRBJ1-6 and V is TRBV18, with D possibly being TRBD1 (6 bases). Germline-derived CDR1 and CDR2 are KGHSH and LQKENI. V shed 4 bases and J shed 7 bases, with 14 bases lying between them. CDR3 length equals 15 residues. CDR3 coding DNA: TGTGCCAGCTCACTCCTCCAGGGGACCAATTCACCCCTCCACTTT. Residues: CASSLLQGTNSPLHF. The whole variable domain, filled in from reference TRBV18 and TRBJ1-6, reads NAGVMQNPRHLVRRRGQEARLRCSPMKGHSHVYWYRQLPEEGLKFMVYLQKENIIDESGMPKERFSAEFPKEGPSILRIQQVVRGDSAAYFCASSLLQGTNSPLHFGNGTRLTVT.

This chain connects TRBV7-8 to TRBJ1-5; weak D call: TRBD1 (5 bases). The germline gives CDR1 SGHVS, CDR2 FQNEAQ. The CDR3 length is 16 residues. Trimming shortened V by 5 bases and J by 0 bases, and 14 bases separated the two germline ends. CDR3 residues: CASSEGAGLSNQPQHF. The CDR3 DNA follows: TGTGCCAGCAGCGAAGGGGCGGGGCTTAGCAATCAGCCCCAGCATTTT.

V gene TRBV29-1 combines with J gene TRBJ1-2; 8 bases are a match to TRBD1. J lost 8 bases, V lost 6 bases, and 5 bases had no gene match. The CDR3 loop spans 11 amino acids. Germline CDR1 is SQVTM and CDR2 is ANQGSEA. The CDR3 sequence: CSVADRDGYTF. CDR3 coding DNA: TGCAGCGTGGCGGACAGGGACGGCTACACCTTC.

Turning to this clone: Other DNA variants within this sample encode the same CDR3. J is TRBJ2-7 and V is TRBV18; TRBD1 aligns across 11 bases. J lost 0 bases, V lost 3 bases, and 1 base had no gene match. Germline V gene data show CDR1 as KGHSH and CDR2 as LQKENI. This CDR3 has 15 amino acids. DNA of the CDR3: TGTGCCAGCTCACCTGGGACAGGGGGCTCCTACGAGCAGTACTTC. Translating it yields CASSPGTGGSYEQYF.

The rearrangement uses TRBV7-9 and TRBJ1-1, with D maybe TRBD1 (5 bases). CDR1 is SEHNR, CDR2 FQNEAQ, per germline (reference sequence). The CDR3 runs to 14 residues. The V and J ends lost 2 bases and 1 base respectively, with 8 bases between them. CDR3 DNA sequence: TGTGCCAGCAGCTTACCCCAGGGGAACACTGAAGCTTTCTTT. Translation: CASSLPQGNTEAFF.

The chain employs TRBV7-3 and TRBJ2-1, with D maybe TRBD1 (6 bases). CDR1 and CDR2 from the germline V gene are SGHTA and FQGTGA. The CDR3 extends over 15 amino acids. V dropped 2 bases and J dropped 2 bases, with 10 bases sitting between them. This CDR3 reads CASSLWDTAYNEQFF. The CDR3, as DNA: TGTGCCAGCAGCTTATGGGACACAGCCTACAATGAGCAGTTCTTC.

The chain uses TRBV28 and TRBJ2-5; perhaps TRBD2 as D (6 bases). There are 16 residues in the CDR3. Trimming shortened V by 2 bases and J by 4 bases, and 17 bases separated the two germline ends. Looked up from germline, CDR1 is MDHEN and CDR2 is SYDVKM. The CDR3 is CASSLTGVAERETQYF. In DNA form, the CDR3 reads TGTGCCAGCAGTTTAACGGGAGTAGCCGAACGAGAGACCCAGTACTTC.

This chain joins TRBV6-5 and TRBJ1-2; D ambiguous. The germline V gene has CDR1 MNHEY and CDR2 SVGAGI. V dropped 6 bases and J dropped 4 bases, with 12 bases sitting between them. The CDR3 loop spans 13 amino acids. CDR3 region: CASRMIDFYGYTF. DNA of the CDR3: TGTGCCAGCAGGATGATAGACTTCTATGGCTACACCTTC.

The CDR3 here is CSVGGPPLGYTF. CDR3 nucleotide sequence: TGCAGCGTTGGTGGCCCACCGCTCGGCTACACCTTC. The J gene is TRBJ1-2, the V gene TRBV29-1, with unresolved D. This CDR3 spans 12 amino acids. V was clipped by 4 bases and J by 8 bases, with 14 bases between them. Germline-derived CDR1 and CDR2 are SQVTM and ANQGSEA.

The V call is TRBV11-2, the J call TRBJ2-3; 7 bases fit TRBD2. The germline V gene encodes CDR1 SGHAT and CDR2 FQNNGV. With 5 bases clipped from V and 6 bases from J, the junction kept 5 bases outside the gene matches. The CDR3 spans 13 residues. The DNA of the CDR3 is TGTGCCAGCAGCCTAAGACTAGCTGATACGCAGTATTTT. Translated: CASSLRLADTQYF.